The sequence of this T cell receptor beta chain was determined in a study of cytomegalovirus exposure and HLA in healthy donors. The trim removed 3 bases at V and 1 base at J, leaving 11 bases unmatched. The CDR3 runs 17 residues. The germline CDR1 and CDR2 sequences are SGHVS and FQNEAQ. Vbeta (60) and Jbeta (13) primers were used in the PCR. The assay was immunoSEQ multiplex PCR, and TCRdb's table has in-frame clones only and misses some. Among roughly 150,000 clones listed, roughly 80% were seen once. The sequenced sample was PBMCs. V usage is TRBV7-8 and J usage is TRBJ2-7, with 8 positions matching TRBD2. The origin of this receptor is a young man in good health and CMV-seronegative. CDR3 coding DNA: TGTGCCAGCAGCTTCTCACTAGGACTAGCCAAGTCCTACGAGCAGTACTTC. It yields the protein CASSFSLGLAKSYEQYF.